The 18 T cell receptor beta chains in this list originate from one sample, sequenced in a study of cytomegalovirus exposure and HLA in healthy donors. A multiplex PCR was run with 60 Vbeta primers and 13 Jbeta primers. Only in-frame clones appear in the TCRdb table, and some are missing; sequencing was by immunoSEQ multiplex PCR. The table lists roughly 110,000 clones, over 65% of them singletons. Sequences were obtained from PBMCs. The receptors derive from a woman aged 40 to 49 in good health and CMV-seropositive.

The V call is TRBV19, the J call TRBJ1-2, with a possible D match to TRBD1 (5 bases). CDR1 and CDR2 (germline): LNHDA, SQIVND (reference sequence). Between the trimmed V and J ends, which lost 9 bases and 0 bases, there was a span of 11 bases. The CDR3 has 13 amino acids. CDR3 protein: CARRRGANYGYTF. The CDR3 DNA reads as TGTGCCAGAAGGAGGGGCGCTAACTATGGCTACACCTTC. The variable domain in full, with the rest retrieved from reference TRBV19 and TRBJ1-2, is DGGITQSPKYLFRKEGQNVTLSCEQNLNHDAMYWYRQDPGQGLRLIYYSQIVNDFQKGDIAEGYSVSREKKESFPLTVTSAQKNPTAFYLCARRRGANYGYTFGSGTRLTVV.

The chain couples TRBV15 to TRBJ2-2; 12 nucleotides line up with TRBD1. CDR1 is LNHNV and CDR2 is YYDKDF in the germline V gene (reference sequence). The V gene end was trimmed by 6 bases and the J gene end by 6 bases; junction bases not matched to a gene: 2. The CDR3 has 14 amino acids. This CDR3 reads CATSRDRGPGELFF. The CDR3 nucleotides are TGTGCCACCAGTAGGGACAGGGGGCCCGGGGAGCTGTTTTTT.

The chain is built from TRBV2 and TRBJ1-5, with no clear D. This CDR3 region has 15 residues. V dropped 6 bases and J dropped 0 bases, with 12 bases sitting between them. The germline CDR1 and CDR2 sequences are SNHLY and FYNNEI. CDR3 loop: CASSEQSSSNQPQHF. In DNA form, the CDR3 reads TGTGCCAGCAGCGAACAGTCATCTAGCAATCAGCCCCAGCATTTT.

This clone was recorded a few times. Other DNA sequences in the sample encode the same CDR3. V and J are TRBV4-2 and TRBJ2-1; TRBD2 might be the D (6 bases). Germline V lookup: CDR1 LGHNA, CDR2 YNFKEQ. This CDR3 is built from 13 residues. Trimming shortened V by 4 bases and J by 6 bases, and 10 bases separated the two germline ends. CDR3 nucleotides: TGTGCCAGCAGCCCCGGGGGAGGCAATGAGCAGTTCTTC. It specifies CASSPGGGNEQFF.

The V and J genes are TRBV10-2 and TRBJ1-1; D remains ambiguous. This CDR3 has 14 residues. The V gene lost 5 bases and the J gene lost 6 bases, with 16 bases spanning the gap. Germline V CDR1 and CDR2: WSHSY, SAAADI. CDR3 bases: TGCGCCAGCAGTTGGGGAGGTATGGAGGCTGAAGCTTTCTTT. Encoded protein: CASSWGGMEAEAFF.

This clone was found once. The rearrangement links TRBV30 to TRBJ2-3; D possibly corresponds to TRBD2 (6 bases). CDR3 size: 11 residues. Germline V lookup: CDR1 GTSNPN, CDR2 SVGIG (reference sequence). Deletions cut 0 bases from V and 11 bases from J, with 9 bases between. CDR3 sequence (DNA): TGTGCCTGGAGTGTGGTGGAGGGGCAGTATTTT. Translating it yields CAWSVVEGQYF.

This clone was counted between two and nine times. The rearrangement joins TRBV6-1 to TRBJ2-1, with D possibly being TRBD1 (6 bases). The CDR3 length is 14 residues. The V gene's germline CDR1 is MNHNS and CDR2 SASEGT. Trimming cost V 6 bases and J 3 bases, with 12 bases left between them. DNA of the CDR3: TGTGCCAGCAGGACCGGACAGAACTACAATGAGCAGTTCTTC. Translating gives CASRTGQNYNEQFF.

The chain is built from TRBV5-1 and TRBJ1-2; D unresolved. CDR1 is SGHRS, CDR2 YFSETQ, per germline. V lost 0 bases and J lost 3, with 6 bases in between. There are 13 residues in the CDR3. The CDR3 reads CASSLAADYGYTF. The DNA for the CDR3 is TGCGCCAGCAGCTTGGCTGCGGACTATGGCTACACCTTC.

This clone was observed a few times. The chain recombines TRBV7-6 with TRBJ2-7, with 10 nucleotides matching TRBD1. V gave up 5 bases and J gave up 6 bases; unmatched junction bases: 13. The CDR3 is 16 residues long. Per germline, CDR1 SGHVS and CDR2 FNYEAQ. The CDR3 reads CASSTQTGTGEIEQYF. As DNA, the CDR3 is TGTGCCAGCAGCACACAAACCGGGACAGGGGAAATCGAGCAGTACTTC.

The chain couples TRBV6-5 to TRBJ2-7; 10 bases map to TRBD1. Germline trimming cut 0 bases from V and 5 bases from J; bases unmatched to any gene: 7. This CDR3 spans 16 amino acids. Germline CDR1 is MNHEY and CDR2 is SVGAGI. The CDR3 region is CASSYSMGQGSHEQYF. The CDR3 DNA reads TGTGCCAGCAGTTACTCGATGGGACAGGGGTCCCACGAGCAGTACTTC.

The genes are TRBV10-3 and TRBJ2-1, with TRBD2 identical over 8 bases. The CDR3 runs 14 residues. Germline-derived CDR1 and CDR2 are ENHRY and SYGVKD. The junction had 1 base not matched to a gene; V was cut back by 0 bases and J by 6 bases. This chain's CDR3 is CAISESSGGNEQFF. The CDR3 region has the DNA TGTGCCATCAGTGAGTCGAGCGGGGGCAATGAGCAGTTCTTC.

In nucleotides, the CDR3 is TGTGCCATCAGCCCGGGACTAGCGGGGGTCGGAACAGATACGCAGTATTTT. Its protein is CAISPGLAGVGTDTQYF. The chain is built from TRBV10-3 and TRBJ2-3; TRBD2 matches at 14 bases. The junction had 8 bases not matched to a gene; V was cut back by 6 bases and J by 3 bases. Germline V gene sequence: CDR1 ENHRY, CDR2 SYGVKD. The CDR3 covers 17 residues.

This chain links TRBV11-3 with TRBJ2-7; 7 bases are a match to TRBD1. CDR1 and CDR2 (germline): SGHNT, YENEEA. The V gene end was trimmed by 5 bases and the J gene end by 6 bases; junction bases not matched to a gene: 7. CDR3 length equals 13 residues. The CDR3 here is CASSNDREREQYF. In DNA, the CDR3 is TGTGCCAGCAGCAACGACAGGGAACGCGAGCAGTACTTC.

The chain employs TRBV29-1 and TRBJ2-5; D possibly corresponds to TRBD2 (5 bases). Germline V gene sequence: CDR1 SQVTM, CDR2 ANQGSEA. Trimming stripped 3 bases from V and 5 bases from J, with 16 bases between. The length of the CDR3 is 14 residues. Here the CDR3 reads CSVEDRTGRETQYF. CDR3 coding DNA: TGCAGCGTTGAGGACCGGACTGGAAGGGAGACCCAGTACTTC.

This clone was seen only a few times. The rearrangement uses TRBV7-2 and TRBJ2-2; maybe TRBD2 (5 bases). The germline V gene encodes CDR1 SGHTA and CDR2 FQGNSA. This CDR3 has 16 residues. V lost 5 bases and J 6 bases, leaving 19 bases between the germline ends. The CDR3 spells CASSPVERVFPGELFF. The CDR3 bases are TGTGCCAGCAGCCCCGTAGAGAGGGTATTCCCCGGGGAGCTGTTTTTT. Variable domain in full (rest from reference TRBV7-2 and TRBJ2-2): GAGVSQSPSNKVTEKGKDVELRCDPISGHTALYWYRQSLGQGLEFLIYFQGNSAPDKSGLPSDRFSAERTGGSVSTLTIQRTQQEDSAVYLCASSPVERVFPGELFFGEGSRLTVL.

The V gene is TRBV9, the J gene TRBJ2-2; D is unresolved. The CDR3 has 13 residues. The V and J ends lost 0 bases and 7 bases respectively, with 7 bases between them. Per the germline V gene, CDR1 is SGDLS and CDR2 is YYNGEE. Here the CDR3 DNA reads TGTGCCAGCAGCGTAGTAGCCGGCGGGGAGCTGTTTTTT. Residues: CASSVVAGGELFF.

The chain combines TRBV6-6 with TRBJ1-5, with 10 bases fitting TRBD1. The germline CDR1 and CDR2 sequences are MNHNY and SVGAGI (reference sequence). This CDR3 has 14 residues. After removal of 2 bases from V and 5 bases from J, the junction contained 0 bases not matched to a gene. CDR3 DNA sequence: TGTGCCAGCAGTTACGGACAGGGGGATCAGCCCCAGCATTTT. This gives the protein CASSYGQGDQPQHF.

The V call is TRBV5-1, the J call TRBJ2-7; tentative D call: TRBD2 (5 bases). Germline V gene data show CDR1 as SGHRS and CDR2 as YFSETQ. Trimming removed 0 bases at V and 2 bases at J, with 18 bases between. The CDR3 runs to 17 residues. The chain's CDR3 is CASSLGISPGEPYEQYF. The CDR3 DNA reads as TGCGCCAGCAGCTTGGGGATCAGTCCCGGGGAACCCTACGAGCAGTACTTC.